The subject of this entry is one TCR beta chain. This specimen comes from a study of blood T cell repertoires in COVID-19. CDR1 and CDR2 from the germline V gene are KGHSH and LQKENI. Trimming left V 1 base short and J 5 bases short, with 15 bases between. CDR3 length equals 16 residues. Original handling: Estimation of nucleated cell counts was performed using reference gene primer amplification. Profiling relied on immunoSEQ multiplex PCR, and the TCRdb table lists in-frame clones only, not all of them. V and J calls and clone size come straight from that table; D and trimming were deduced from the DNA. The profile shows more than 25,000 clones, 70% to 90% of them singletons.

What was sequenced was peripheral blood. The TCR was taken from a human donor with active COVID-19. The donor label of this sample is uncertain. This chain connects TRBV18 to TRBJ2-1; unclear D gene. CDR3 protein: CASSPLLSIQNNEQFF. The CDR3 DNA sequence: TGTGCCAGCTCACCACTTCTCTCTATACAGAACAATGAGCAGTTCTTC.